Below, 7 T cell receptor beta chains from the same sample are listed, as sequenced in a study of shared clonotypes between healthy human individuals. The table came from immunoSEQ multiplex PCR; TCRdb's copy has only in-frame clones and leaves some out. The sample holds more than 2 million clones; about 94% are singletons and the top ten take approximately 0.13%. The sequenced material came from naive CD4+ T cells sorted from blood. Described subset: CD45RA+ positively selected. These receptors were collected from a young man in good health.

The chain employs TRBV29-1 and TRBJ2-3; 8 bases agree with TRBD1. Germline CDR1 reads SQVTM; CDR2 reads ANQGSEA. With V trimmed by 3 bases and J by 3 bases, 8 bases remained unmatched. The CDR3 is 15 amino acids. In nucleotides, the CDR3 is TGCAGCGTTGATCCAGGGGGCGCCAAGACAGATACGCAGTATTTT. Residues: CSVDPGGAKTDTQYF.

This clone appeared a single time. CDR3 bases: TGCGCCAGCAGCCATATCCAGTGGGACAGCTTAACGACTAATGAAAAACTGTTTTTT. Its translation is CASSHIQWDSLTTNEKLFF. The genes are TRBV5-1 and TRBJ1-4, with 7 bases aligning to TRBD1. Germline V CDR1 and CDR2: SGHRS, YFSETQ. CDR3 size: 19 residues. V lost 4 bases, J lost 2 bases, and 17 bases stayed unmatched.

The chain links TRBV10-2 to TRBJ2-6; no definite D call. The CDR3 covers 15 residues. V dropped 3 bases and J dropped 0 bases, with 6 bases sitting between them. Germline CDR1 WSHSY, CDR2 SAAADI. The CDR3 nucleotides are TGCGCCAGCAGTGATTCAGCCTCTGGGGCCAACGTCCTGACTTTC. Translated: CASSDSASGANVLTF.

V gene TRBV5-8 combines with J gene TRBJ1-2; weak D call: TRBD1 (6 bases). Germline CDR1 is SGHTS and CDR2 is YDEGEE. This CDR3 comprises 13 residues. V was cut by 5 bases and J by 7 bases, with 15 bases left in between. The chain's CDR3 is CASRKTTGGGYTF. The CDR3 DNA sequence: TGTGCCAGCAGGAAAACGACAGGAGGTGGCTACACCTTC. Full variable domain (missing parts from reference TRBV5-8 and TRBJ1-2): EAGVTQSPTHLIKTRGQQATLRCSPISGHTSVYWYQQALGLGLQFLLWYDEGEERNRGNFPPRFSGRQFPNYSSELNVNALELEDSALYLCASRKTTGGGYTFGSGTRLTVV.

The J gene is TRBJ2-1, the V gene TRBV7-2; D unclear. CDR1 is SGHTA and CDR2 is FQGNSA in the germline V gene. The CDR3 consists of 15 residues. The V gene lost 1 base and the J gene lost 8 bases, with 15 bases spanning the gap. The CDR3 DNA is TGTGCCAGCAGCTTAGTGCCTAGTGTCGGACATGAGCAGTTCTTC. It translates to CASSLVPSVGHEQFF.

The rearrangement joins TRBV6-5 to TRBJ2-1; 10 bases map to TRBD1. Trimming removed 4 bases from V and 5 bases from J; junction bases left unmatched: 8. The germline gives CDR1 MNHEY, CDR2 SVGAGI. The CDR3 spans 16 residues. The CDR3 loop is CASSSGTGVRNNEQFF. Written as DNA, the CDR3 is TGTGCCAGCAGTTCCGGGACAGGGGTCCGAAACAATGAGCAGTTCTTC.

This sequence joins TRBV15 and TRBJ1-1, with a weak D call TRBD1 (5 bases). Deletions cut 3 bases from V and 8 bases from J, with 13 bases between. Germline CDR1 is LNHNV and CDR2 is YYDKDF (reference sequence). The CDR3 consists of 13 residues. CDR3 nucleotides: TGTGCCACCAGCAGGGACGGAAGGGGAGAAGCTTTCTTT. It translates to CATSRDGRGEAFF.